This T cell receptor beta chain was sequenced for a study of T cell repertoires in cytomegalovirus infection. General study points: In two of eight donors, the top clonotype was HLA-C-restricted CMV-specific. CMV carriers with the relevant HLA were identified by cumulative public TCR beta family frequency.

TCRdb independently ran MiXCR on the reads; one entry per CDR3 protein. The data show just under 550,000 distinct CDR3 sequences, about a quarter seen once. This clonotype showed up many times. Its specificity is not known. The source material was PBMCs. The clonotype originates from a human donor in good health (CMV status not recorded). Some clones in this sample may be carry-over from other donors' samples.

The DNA for the CDR3 is TGTGCCAGCAGCTTAGCACAGGGGGCTTATTCACCCCTCCACTTT. Amino acid sequence: CASSLAQGAYSPLHF. This chain joins TRBV7-2 and TRBJ1-6, with 9 bases matching TRBD1. The V segment lost 0 bases and the J segment 8 bases; nucleotides outside the gene matches: 2. There are 15 residues in the CDR3. Germline V gives CDR1 SGHTA, CDR2 FQGNSA.